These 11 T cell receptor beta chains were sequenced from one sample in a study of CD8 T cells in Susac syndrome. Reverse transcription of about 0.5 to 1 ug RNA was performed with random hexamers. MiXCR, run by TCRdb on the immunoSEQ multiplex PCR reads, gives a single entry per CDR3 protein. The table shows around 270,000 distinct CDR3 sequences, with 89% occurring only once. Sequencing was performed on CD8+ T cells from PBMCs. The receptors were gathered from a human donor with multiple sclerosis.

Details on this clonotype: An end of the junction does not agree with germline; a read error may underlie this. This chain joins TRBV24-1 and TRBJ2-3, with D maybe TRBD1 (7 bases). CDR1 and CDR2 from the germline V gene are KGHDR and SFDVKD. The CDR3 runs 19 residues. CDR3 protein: CATSDFRLDRDGGTDSQYF. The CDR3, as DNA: TGTGCCACCAGTGATTTCCGCTTAGACAGGGACGGGGGCACAGATTCGCAGTATTTT.

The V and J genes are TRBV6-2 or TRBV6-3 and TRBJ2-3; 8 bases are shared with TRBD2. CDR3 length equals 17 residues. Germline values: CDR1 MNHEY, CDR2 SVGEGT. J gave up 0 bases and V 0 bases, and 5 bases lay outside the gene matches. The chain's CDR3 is CASSYSPLAGSTDTQYF. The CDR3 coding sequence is TGTGCCAGCAGTTACTCACCCTTAGCGGGGAGCACAGATACGCAGTATTTT.

The CDR3 sequence is CASSPVGNTGELFF. The CDR3 coding sequence is TGTGCCAGCAGCCCGGTGGGGAACACCGGGGAGCTGTTTTTT. V is TRBV7-2 and J is TRBJ2-2, with no clear D. The CDR3 runs 14 residues. Deletions cut 5 bases from V and 1 base from J, with 8 bases between. CDR1 and CDR2 from the germline V gene are SGHTA and FQGNSA.

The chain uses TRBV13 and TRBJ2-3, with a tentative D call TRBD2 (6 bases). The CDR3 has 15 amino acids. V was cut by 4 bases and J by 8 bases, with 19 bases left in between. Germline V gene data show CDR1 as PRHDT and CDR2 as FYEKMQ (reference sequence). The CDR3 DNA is TGTGCCAGCAGCTCAGGCCAATCCGGGAGCAGTACGCAGTATTTT. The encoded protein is CASSSGQSGSSTQYF.

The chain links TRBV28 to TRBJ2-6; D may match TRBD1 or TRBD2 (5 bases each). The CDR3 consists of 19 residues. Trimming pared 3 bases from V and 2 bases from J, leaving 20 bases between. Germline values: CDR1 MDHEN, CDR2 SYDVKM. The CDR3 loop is CASSFPGTSHEAGANVLTF. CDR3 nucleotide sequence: TGTGCCAGCAGTTTCCCCGGGACCTCCCATGAGGCTGGGGCCAACGTCCTGACTTTC.

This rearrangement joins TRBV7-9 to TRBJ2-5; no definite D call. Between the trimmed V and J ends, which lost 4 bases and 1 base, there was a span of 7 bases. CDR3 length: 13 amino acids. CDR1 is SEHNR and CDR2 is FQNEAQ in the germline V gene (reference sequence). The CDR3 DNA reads TGTGCCAGCAGCTCCCCCATCCAAGAGACCCAGTACTTC. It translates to CASSSPIQETQYF.

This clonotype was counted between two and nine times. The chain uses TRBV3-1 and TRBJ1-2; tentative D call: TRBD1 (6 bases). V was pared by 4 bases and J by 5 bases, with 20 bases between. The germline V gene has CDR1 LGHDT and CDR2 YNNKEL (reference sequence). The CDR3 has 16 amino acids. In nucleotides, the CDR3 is TGTGCCAGCAGCCCCCGTACTTGGGGGGCTGCTTATGGCTACACCTTC. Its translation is CASSPRTWGAAYGYTF.

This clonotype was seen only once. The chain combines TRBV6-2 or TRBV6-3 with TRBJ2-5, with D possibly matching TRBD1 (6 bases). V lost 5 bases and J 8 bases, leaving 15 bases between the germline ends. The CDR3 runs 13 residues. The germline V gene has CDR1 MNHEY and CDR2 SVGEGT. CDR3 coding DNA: TGTGCCAGCAGTCCATTGACAGGACATACCCAGTACTTC. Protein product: CASSPLTGHTQYF.

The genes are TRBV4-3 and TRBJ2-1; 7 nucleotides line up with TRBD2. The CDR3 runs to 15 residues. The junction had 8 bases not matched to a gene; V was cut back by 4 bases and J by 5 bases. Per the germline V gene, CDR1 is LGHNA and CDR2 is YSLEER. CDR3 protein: CASSPGPGGDNEQFF. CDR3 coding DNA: TGCGCCAGCAGCCCGGGCCCGGGGGGTGACAATGAGCAGTTCTTC.

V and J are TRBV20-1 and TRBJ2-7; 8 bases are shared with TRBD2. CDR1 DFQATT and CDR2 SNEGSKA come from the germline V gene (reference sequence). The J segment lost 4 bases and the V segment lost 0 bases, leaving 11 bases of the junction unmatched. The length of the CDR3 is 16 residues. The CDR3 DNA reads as TGCAGTGCTAGAGACCCCGAAGCGGGGGACACTTACGAGCAGTACTTC. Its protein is CSARDPEAGDTYEQYF.

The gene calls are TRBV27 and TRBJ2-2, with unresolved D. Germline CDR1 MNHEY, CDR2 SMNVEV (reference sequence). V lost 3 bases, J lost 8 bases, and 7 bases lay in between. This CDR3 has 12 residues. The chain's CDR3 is CASSFDLGELFF. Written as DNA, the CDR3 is TGTGCCAGCAGTTTTGATTTGGGGGAGCTGTTTTTT.